The 17 T cell receptor beta chains given below trace back to one sample, sequenced in a study of cytomegalovirus exposure and HLA in healthy donors. PCR was performed using 60 Vbeta and 13 Jbeta primers. Here immunoSEQ multiplex PCR was the method, and the copy in TCRdb shows in-frame clones only, minus some. The data hold around 130,000 clones, with approximately 84% observed a single time. The sample was PBMCs. These receptors originate from a woman younger than 30 in good health and CMV-seronegative.

The CDR3 DNA reads TGTGCCAGCAGAGAGATTAGCACAGATACGCAGTATTTT. As protein: CASREISTDTQYF. V gene TRBV6-5 combines with J gene TRBJ2-3; D is unresolved. CDR3 length: 13 amino acids. V was cut by 6 bases and J by 0 bases, with 7 bases left in between. From germline, CDR1 is MNHEY and CDR2 SVGAGI.

The V call is TRBV14, the J call TRBJ2-7; possibly TRBD2 for D (5 bases). V was cut by 4 bases and J by 3 bases, with 16 bases left in between. CDR3 length: 15 residues. The germline CDR1 and CDR2 sequences are SGHDN and FVKESK. The CDR3 is CASSPSYRGYYEQYF. CDR3 bases: TGTGCCAGCAGCCCCTCTTACCGGGGTTACTACGAGCAGTACTTC.

A few counts support this clone. This chain uses TRBV30 with TRBJ2-7, with 11 nucleotides matching TRBD2. The trim removed 5 bases at V and 1 base at J, leaving 4 bases unmatched. The CDR3 contains 14 residues. CDR1 is GTSNPN and CDR2 is SVGIG in the germline V gene (reference sequence). The CDR3 coding sequence is TGTGCCTGGGGGGGGACTAGCGGTTCCTACGAGCAGTACTTC. Translation gives CAWGGTSGSYEQYF.

The chain's CDR3 is CAWRWTLGEQYF. The CDR3 nucleotides read TGTGCCTGGAGATGGACTCTGGGGGAGCAGTACTTC. The chain combines TRBV30 with TRBJ2-7; TRBD2 might be the D (5 bases). Germline CDR1 reads GTSNPN; CDR2 reads SVGIG (reference sequence). The CDR3 is 12 amino acids. V gave up 3 bases and J gave up 7 bases, with 13 bases separating them.

CDR3 DNA: TGTGCCAGTAGTAGCGCTCCAGAGGCTGCAGATACGCAGTATTTT. Encoded protein: CASSSAPEAADTQYF. The rearrangement joins TRBV19 to TRBJ2-3; D not resolved. Trimming left V 4 bases short and J 4 bases short, with 15 bases between. The CDR3 is made up of 15 amino acids. Germline lookup yields CDR1 LNHDA and CDR2 SQIVND (reference sequence).

CDR3 loop: CASSLSGGLAGINEQFF. Written as DNA, the CDR3 is TGTGCCAGCAGTTTATCAGGGGGCCTAGCGGGAATCAATGAGCAGTTCTTC. This chain joins TRBV27 and TRBJ2-1, with 9 bases aligning to TRBD2. Per the germline V gene, CDR1 is MNHEY and CDR2 is SMNVEV (reference sequence). CDR3 length: 17 residues. The V gene end was trimmed by 0 bases and the J gene end by 6 bases; junction bases not matched to a gene: 9.

Remarks on this clone: A junction end diverges from the germline sequence, so it may reflect a read error. The V call is TRBV30, the J call TRBJ2-7; D uncertain. CDR1 is GTSNPN and CDR2 is SVGIG in the germline V gene (reference sequence). The CDR3 covers 10 residues. CDR3 in amino acids: CAWSDTRLGF. The CDR3 coding sequence is TGTGCCTGGAGTGATACCAGGTTGGGCTTC.

The V call is TRBV10-3, the J call TRBJ2-3, with D perhaps matching TRBD2 (6 bases). The CDR3 has 12 amino acids. Looked up from germline, CDR1 is ENHRY and CDR2 is SYGVKD. Trimming took off 5 bases at V and 5 bases at J, with 8 bases between the two ends. This CDR3 is CAISTGEDTQYF. CDR3 DNA sequence: TGTGCCATCAGTACGGGAGAAGATACGCAGTATTTT.

This clone was picked up a small number of times. The chain combines TRBV7-9 with TRBJ1-4, with 11 bases matching TRBD1. The CDR3 totals 13 residues. Germline values: CDR1 SEHNR, CDR2 FQNEAQ (reference sequence). With 11 bases clipped from V and 7 bases from J, the junction kept 6 bases outside the gene matches. As DNA, the CDR3 is TGTGCCGGTGGGGGACAGGGGGGTGAAAAACTGTTTTTT. This gives the protein CAGGGQGGEKLFF.

The chain combines TRBV19 with TRBJ2-7; 7 bases line up with TRBD2. With V trimmed by 6 bases and J by 2 bases, 7 bases remained unmatched. CDR1 is LNHDA and CDR2 is SQIVND in the germline V gene (reference sequence). The CDR3 extends over 14 amino acids. The CDR3 protein is CASSMGLSTYEQYF. The CDR3 DNA follows: TGTGCCAGTAGCATGGGACTAAGCACCTACGAGCAGTACTTC.

The chain combines TRBV6-5 with TRBJ2-3; D remains unclear. Trimming took 3 bases from V and 6 from J, leaving 4 bases between them. In germline, CDR1 is MNHEY, CDR2 SVGAGI. This CDR3 is built from 11 residues. As DNA, the CDR3 is TGTGCCAGCAGTTATATGGATACGCAGTATTTT. Amino acids: CASSYMDTQYF.

The J gene is TRBJ2-1, the V gene TRBV10-1; 9 nucleotides align to TRBD1. Trimming removed 5 bases from V and 3 bases from J; junction bases left unmatched: 5. Germline V CDR1 and CDR2: WNHNN, SYGVQD (reference sequence). The CDR3 is 15 amino acids. This CDR3 reads CASSTWTGDYNEQFF. Written as DNA, the CDR3 is TGCGCCAGCAGTACGTGGACAGGGGACTACAATGAGCAGTTCTTC.

V usage is TRBV7-8 and J usage is TRBJ2-1; D is possibly TRBD2 (8 bases). CDR1 and CDR2 from the germline V gene are SGHVS and FQNEAQ. The CDR3 sequence is 15 residues long. V shed 5 bases and J shed 7 bases, with 18 bases lying between them. The DNA for the CDR3 is TGTGCCAGCAGCCGGGAGGGGGCGACCGAGAATGAGCAGTTCTTC. It yields the protein CASSREGATENEQFF.

The CDR3 region is CASSAGLDIYEQYF. DNA of the CDR3: TGTGCCAGCAGTGCGGGACTAGATATCTACGAGCAGTACTTC. The chain is built from TRBV6-1 and TRBJ2-7, with 8 bases lining up with TRBD2. The germline V gene has CDR1 MNHNS and CDR2 SASEGT. Unmatched junction bases numbered 5, after V lost 4 bases and J lost 3 bases. The CDR3 length is 14 residues.

The V and J genes are TRBV6-1 and TRBJ2-7; D is uncertain. CDR1 and CDR2 (germline): MNHNS, SASEGT. V gave up 6 bases and J gave up 1 base, with 10 bases separating them. The CDR3 is 13 residues long. The CDR3 coding sequence is TGTGCCAGCAGGGCTAGTGGTTCCTACGAGCAGTACTTC. Amino acid sequence: CASRASGSYEQYF.

This clone was counted a few times. V usage is TRBV6-1 and J usage is TRBJ1-2; possible D gene TRBD1, 6 bases. From germline, CDR1 is MNHNS and CDR2 SASEGT. The CDR3 spans 13 residues. V lost 5 bases and J 8 bases, leaving 15 bases between the germline ends. The CDR3 DNA reads as TGTGCCAGCAGTACAGGGAGGGTGTGGGGCTACACCTTC. It yields the protein CASSTGRVWGYTF.

In this sample, this clone turned up once. The gene calls are TRBV7-6 and TRBJ1-1; no definite D call. Germline V gene lookup returns CDR1 SGHVS and CDR2 FNYEAQ. CDR3 length: 19 amino acids. Trimming took 2 bases from V and 2 from J, leaving 24 bases between them. The CDR3 DNA reads TGTGCCAGCAGCTTACATGCTCCAGAGATGGGAGGTCGTAACACTGAAGCTTTCTTT. It translates to CASSLHAPEMGGRNTEAFF. The complete variable domain, with remaining parts taken from reference TRBV7-6 and TRBJ1-1, reads GAGVSQSPRYKVTKRGQDVALRCDPISGHVSLYWYRQALGQGPEFLTYFNYEAQQDKSGLPNDRFSAERPEGSISTLTIQRTEQRDSAMYRCASSLHAPEMGGRNTEAFFGQGTRLTVV.